One sample yielded the 30 T cell receptor beta chains listed below, sequenced in a study of cytomegalovirus exposure and HLA in healthy donors. Produced via immunoSEQ multiplex PCR; TCRdb's table is partial and in-frame only. Among 150,000 to 200,000 clones listed, about 90% were seen once. Source material: PBMCs. The receptors were gathered from a woman between 18 and 30 years old in good health and CMV-seropositive.

The rearrangement joins TRBV6-5 to TRBJ1-1, with TRBD1 matching over 9 bases. The CDR3 is 12 amino acids. V lost 6 bases, J lost 11 bases, and 7 bases stayed unmatched. CDR1 and CDR2 from the germline V gene are MNHEY and SVGAGI. The CDR3 coding sequence is TGTGCCAGCAGCCAAAGGACAGGGGTGGCTTTCTTT. It yields the protein CASSQRTGVAFF.

This chain connects TRBV28 to TRBJ2-7; 7 nucleotides align to TRBD1. The ends lost 2 bases at V and 2 bases at J; junction bases unmatched: 9. The CDR3 has 16 amino acids. Germline V CDR1 and CDR2: MDHEN, SYDVKM. CDR3 loop: CASSLSAQGWPYEQYF. The CDR3 region has the DNA TGTGCCAGCAGTTTAAGCGCACAGGGGTGGCCCTACGAGCAGTACTTC. Looking up the rest from reference TRBV28 and TRBJ2-7 gives the full variable domain: DVKVTQSSRYLVKRTGEKVFLECVQDMDHENMFWYRQDPGLGLRLIYFSYDVKMKEKGDIPEGYSVSREKKERFSLILESASTNQTSMYLCASSLSAQGWPYEQYFGPGTRLTVT.

This clone was seen only once. The rearrangement uses TRBV5-6 and TRBJ2-7, with TRBD1 matching over 10 bases. Germline CDR1 reads SGHDT; CDR2 reads YYEEEE. The CDR3 is 15 residues long. J lost 4 bases, V lost 1 base, and 5 bases had no gene match. The CDR3 here is CASSLRDRGLYEQYF. The CDR3, as DNA: TGTGCCAGCAGCTTGCGAGACAGGGGGCTGTACGAGCAGTACTTC.

This chain joins TRBV7-2 and TRBJ2-7; 10 bases fit TRBD2. Trimming cost V 1 base and J 0 bases; bases outside gene matches: 3. CDR1 is SGHTA, CDR2 FQGNSA, per germline. CDR3 length equals 16 residues. The CDR3 coding sequence is TGTGCCAGCAGCTTAGTGGGACTAGCGAGCTCCTACGAGCAGTACTTC. Translation gives CASSLVGLASSYEQYF.

The J gene is TRBJ2-3, the V gene TRBV29-1; a possible D gene is TRBD2 (6 bases). V gave up 7 bases and J gave up 1 base, with 18 bases separating them. From germline, CDR1 is SQVTM and CDR2 ANQGSEA. The CDR3 contains 15 residues. CDR3 in amino acids: CSANKGTLRTDTQYF. The CDR3 DNA reads TGCAGCGCCAACAAAGGGACTCTCCGCACAGATACGCAGTATTTT.

V usage is TRBV7-9 and J usage is TRBJ2-7, with 8 bases identical to TRBD1. V dropped 8 bases and J dropped 7; count of bases not matched to a gene: 10. The germline gives CDR1 SEHNR, CDR2 FQNEAQ (reference sequence). There are 13 residues in the CDR3. In DNA, the CDR3 is TGTGCCAGCTTAGGACAGGGCCCGACAGAGCAGTACTTC. The encoded protein is CASLGQGPTEQYF.

This clone occurred a few times. J is TRBJ2-3 and V is TRBV2; TRBD2 matches at 7 bases. CDR1 and CDR2 (germline): SNHLY, FYNNEI. This CDR3 contains 18 residues. Trimming cost V 3 bases and J 2 bases; bases outside gene matches: 14. This CDR3 reads CASSELIRVLATTDTQYF. CDR3 in DNA: TGTGCCAGCAGTGAGCTTATTCGCGTACTAGCGACCACAGATACGCAGTATTTT.

This sequence joins TRBV4-2 and TRBJ1-1; D not resolved. CDR3 length: 13 amino acids. Germline lookup yields CDR1 LGHNA and CDR2 YNFKEQ. Trimming pared 0 bases from V and 8 bases from J, leaving 10 bases between. CDR3 bases: TGTGCCAGCAGCCAAGATCGTGGGAGGGAAGCTTTCTTT. Amino acids: CASSQDRGREAFF.

The V gene is TRBV19, the J gene TRBJ2-7; 8 bases line up with TRBD1. Germline V gene sequence: CDR1 LNHDA, CDR2 SQIVND (reference sequence). This CDR3 contains 14 residues. J gave up 3 bases and V 5 bases, and 6 bases lay outside the gene matches. CDR3 DNA sequence: TGTGCCAGTAGTTCCGGGACAGGATTCTACGAGCAGTACTTC. This codes for CASSSGTGFYEQYF.

This chain joins TRBV25-1 and TRBJ2-4; the D gene is possibly TRBD1 (6 bases). Germline CDR1 and CDR2: MGHDK and SYGVNS. V lost 1 base and J lost 6, with 19 bases in between. There are 17 residues in the CDR3. This CDR3 is CASSESGTPTGRNIQYF. Here the CDR3 DNA reads TGTGCCAGCAGTGAATCAGGGACACCAACTGGGAGAAACATTCAGTACTTC.

V is TRBV28 and J is TRBJ1-3; 8 positions match TRBD1. The CDR3 spans 15 residues. The J segment lost 8 bases and the V segment lost 6 bases, leaving 12 bases of the junction unmatched. Germline CDR1 is MDHEN and CDR2 is SYDVKM. The CDR3 region is CASREPGTGGDTIYF. In DNA form, the CDR3 reads TGTGCCAGCAGGGAACCCGGGACAGGCGGGGACACCATATATTTT.

This chain joins TRBV11-2 and TRBJ2-5; a possible D gene is TRBD2 (6 bases). The CDR3 is 16 amino acids. Germline V gene lookup returns CDR1 SGHAT and CDR2 FQNNGV. Trimming removed 5 bases at V and 1 base at J, with 17 bases between. The CDR3 here is CASSPRALGGQETQYF. As DNA, the CDR3 is TGTGCCAGCAGCCCTAGGGCGTTGGGGGGCCAAGAGACCCAGTACTTC.

V usage is TRBV12-5 and J usage is TRBJ2-5; TRBD1 matches 10 bases. The CDR3 length is 15 residues. Trimming took 7 bases from V and 5 from J; bases not matched to a gene: 10. Germline loops: CDR1 LGHNT, CDR2 FRNRAP. CDR3 sequence reads: CASARTGGIGETQYF. The CDR3 DNA sequence: TGTGCTAGTGCTCGGACAGGGGGGATAGGGGAGACCCAGTACTTC. Combining the CDR3 with reference TRBV12-5 and TRBJ2-5 gives the whole variable domain DARVTQTPRHKVTEMGQEVTMRCQPILGHNTVFWYRQTMMQGLELLAYFRNRAPLDDSGMPKDRFSAEMPDATLATLKIQPSEPRDSAVYFCASARTGGIGETQYFGPGTRLLVL.

The chain has TRBV4-1 and TRBJ2-3; TRBD2 is a possible D gene (6 bases). Trimming cost V 7 bases and J 2 bases, with 10 bases left between them. The CDR3 is made up of 13 amino acids. Germline V gives CDR1 MGHRA, CDR2 YSYEKL. In nucleotides, the CDR3 is TGCGCCAGCACAGGCGGGGACACAGATACGCAGTATTTT. It is translated as CASTGGDTDTQYF.

The rearrangement joins TRBV28 to TRBJ1-5; no reliable D call. V lost 2 bases to trimming and J lost 5 bases, with 7 bases between them. This CDR3 has 13 amino acids. Per the germline V gene, CDR1 is MDHEN and CDR2 is SYDVKM. CDR3 residues: CASSLQSHQPQHF. CDR3 nucleotide sequence: TGTGCCAGCAGTTTACAGTCCCATCAGCCCCAGCATTTT.

This clone was seen only once. The V gene is TRBV27, the J gene TRBJ2-3; TRBD2 matches 9 bases. CDR3 length: 15 residues. Germline V gene data show CDR1 as MNHEY and CDR2 as SMNVEV (reference sequence). After removal of 8 bases from V and 2 bases from J, the junction contained 8 bases not matched to a gene. CDR3 nucleotides: TGTGCCAGCTCGCCTTGGACTAGCGACACAGATACGCAGTATTTT. This codes for CASSPWTSDTDTQYF.

The chain joins TRBV16 to TRBJ2-7, with 7 bases that match TRBD1. Trimming removed 4 bases from V and 3 bases from J; junction bases left unmatched: 6. The germline V gene encodes CDR1 KGHSY and CDR2 FQNENV. There are 14 residues in the CDR3. The CDR3 sequence is CASSPQDRSYEQYF. The DNA for the CDR3 is TGTGCCAGCAGCCCCCAGGACAGGAGCTACGAGCAGTACTTC.

This chain joins TRBV6-5 and TRBJ1-1; 7 nucleotides match TRBD1. This CDR3 is built from 12 residues. V gave up 6 bases and J gave up 10 bases; unmatched junction bases: 8. From germline, CDR1 is MNHEY and CDR2 SVGAGI. The chain's CDR3 is CASRHGTALAFF. The CDR3 DNA reads as TGTGCCAGCAGGCACGGGACAGCTCTAGCTTTCTTT.

This chain uses TRBV30 with TRBJ1-6; a possible D gene is TRBD1 (6 bases). V shed 2 bases and J shed 8 bases, with 10 bases lying between them. The CDR3 is 13 residues long. Per germline, CDR1 GTSNPN and CDR2 SVGIG (reference sequence). The CDR3 sequence: CAWSTGRHSPLHF. CDR3 nucleotides: TGTGCCTGGAGTACAGGGCGCCATTCACCCCTCCACTTT.

The V call is TRBV7-6, the J call TRBJ1-3; D gene unclear. V was pared by 0 bases and J by 2 bases, with 8 bases between. There are 15 residues in the CDR3. In germline, CDR1 is SGHVS, CDR2 FNYEAQ. In DNA, the CDR3 is TGTGCCAGCAGCTTAGCGACAATGGCTGGAAACACCATATATTTT. This sequence encodes CASSLATMAGNTIYF.

The chain has TRBV18 and TRBJ2-3, with D uncertain. V was pared by 5 bases and J by 0 bases, with 6 bases between. The CDR3 extends over 13 amino acids. Looked up from germline, CDR1 is KGHSH and CDR2 is LQKENI. The CDR3 loop reads CASSSLSTDTQYF. The CDR3 nucleotides read TGTGCCAGCTCATCTCTAAGCACAGATACGCAGTATTTT.

J is TRBJ2-7 and V is TRBV7-2, with TRBD2 as a possible D gene (5 bases). In germline, CDR1 is SGHTA, CDR2 FQGNSA. V lost 1 base and J lost 3, with 7 bases in between. The CDR3 is made up of 13 amino acids. The CDR3 is CASSLGGYYEQYF. DNA of the CDR3: TGTGCCAGCAGCTTAGGAGGGTACTACGAGCAGTACTTC.

The chain couples TRBV2 to TRBJ1-6, with 9 bases aligning to TRBD1. Germline lookup yields CDR1 SNHLY and CDR2 FYNNEI. With 3 bases clipped from V and 9 bases from J, the junction kept 18 bases outside the gene matches. The CDR3 is 19 amino acids. The CDR3 region has the DNA TGTGCCAGCAGTGACGAAAGGGACAGGGTACCTCTGGGTGTTTCACCCCTCCACTTT. Amino acid sequence: CASSDERDRVPLGVSPLHF. Using reference TRBV2 and TRBJ1-6 for the parts outside the CDR3, the full variable domain is EPEVTQTPSHQVTQMGQEVILRCVPISNHLYFYWYRQILGQKVEFLVSFYNNEISEKSEIFDDQFSVERPDGSNFTLKIRSTKLEDSAMYFCASSDERDRVPLGVSPLHFGNGTRLTVT.

The V gene is TRBV2, the J gene TRBJ2-4, with a possible D match to TRBD2 (7 bases). The CDR3 sequence is 16 residues long. Trimming stripped 1 base from V and 8 bases from J, with 18 bases between. Per germline, CDR1 SNHLY and CDR2 FYNNEI. The CDR3 region is CASSEGGGGHWDIQYF. The CDR3 nucleotides are TGTGCCAGCAGTGAAGGAGGCGGGGGACATTGGGACATTCAGTACTTC.

This chain uses TRBV7-9 with TRBJ2-2, with 7 bases that match TRBD2. This CDR3 has 14 amino acids. After removal of 4 bases from V and 7 bases from J, the junction contained 6 bases not matched to a gene. CDR1 is SEHNR, CDR2 FQNEAQ, per germline (reference sequence). This chain's CDR3 is CASSYTSDVGELFF. For the CDR3, the DNA is TGTGCCAGCAGCTACACTAGCGATGTCGGGGAGCTGTTTTTT.

The gene calls are TRBV7-8 and TRBJ2-5; possibly TRBD1 for D (6 bases). V lost 4 bases to trimming and J lost 2 bases, with 11 bases between them. This CDR3 region has 14 residues. Germline V gives CDR1 SGHVS, CDR2 FQNEAQ. The DNA for the CDR3 is TGTGCCAGCAGCTCCGGACAGTTGCAAGAGACCCAGTACTTC. The encoded protein is CASSSGQLQETQYF.

The V and J genes are TRBV30 and TRBJ1-6, with unresolved D. With 5 bases removed from V and 7 bases from J, the gap between germline ends came to 9 bases. The CDR3 runs to 12 residues. Germline lookup yields CDR1 GTSNPN and CDR2 SVGIG (reference sequence). The CDR3 sequence is CAWVVGNSPLHF. In DNA form, the CDR3 reads TGTGCCTGGGTGGTGGGCAATTCACCCCTCCACTTT.

The chain recombines TRBV7-2 with TRBJ2-5; 10 bases align to TRBD2. CDR3 length equals 17 residues. Germline V lookup: CDR1 SGHTA, CDR2 FQGNSA. The J segment lost 5 bases and the V segment lost 5 bases, leaving 14 bases of the junction unmatched. DNA for the CDR3: TGTGCCAGCAGCCCGTGGACTAGCGGTGGGAAAGGGGAGACCCAGTACTTC. The encoded protein is CASSPWTSGGKGETQYF.

V is TRBV7-9 and J is TRBJ2-2; TRBD2 might be the D (6 bases). The length of the CDR3 is 15 residues. The V end was cut by 1 base, the J end by 6 bases, with 12 bases between. CDR1 SEHNR and CDR2 FQNEAQ come from the germline V gene (reference sequence). CDR3 protein: CASSLGQGGAGELFF. DNA for the CDR3: TGTGCCAGCAGCTTAGGGCAGGGAGGCGCCGGGGAGCTGTTTTTT.

This clone has more than one count but fewer than ten. V and J are TRBV4-1 and TRBJ1-6; D is ambiguous. V was cut by 1 base and J by 0 bases, with 10 bases left in between. The CDR3 spans 17 residues. Germline CDR1 is MGHRA and CDR2 is YSYEKL. The CDR3 region has the DNA TGCGCCAGCAGCCAAGGGAGTGGTTCCTCCTATAATTCACCCCTCCACTTT. Its translation: CASSQGSGSSYNSPLHF.